Below, 23 T cell receptor beta chains from the same sample are listed, as sequenced in a study of regulatory T cells in long-lasting Graves disease. Arm-PCR of CDR3 regions and iRepertoire HTBI primers were used to build TCR beta libraries. TCRdb analysed the multiplex PCR reads with MiXCR anew, one entry per CDR3 protein. The top ten hold around 42% of the sample, which has 700,000 or so distinct CDR3 sequences, about 32% seen once. The time point denotes: persistent/refractory GD, antithyroid drugs over 5 years with positive TRAb. From PBMCs, RNA was extracted and then used to make the TCR library. This material consisted of peripheral blood mononuclear cells (PBMCs), taken when the disease was refractory, from a patient treated with antithyroid drugs. The receptor source for this set is a female donor with Graves disease.

The chain joins TRBV25-1 to TRBJ2-2; 11 bases agree with TRBD2. The CDR3 runs 17 residues. The trim removed 2 bases at V and 6 bases at J, leaving 8 bases unmatched. Germline V gene sequence: CDR1 MGHDK, CDR2 SYGVNS. DNA for the CDR3: TGTGCCAGCAGTGAACATAGGGGACTAGCGGTACCCGGGGAGCTGTTTTTT. Amino acid sequence: CASSEHRGLAVPGELFF.

This clonotype was counted a few times. The CDR3 sequence is CASSALRNEKLFF. The CDR3 DNA reads TGTGCCAGCAGCGCTCTTCGGAATGAAAAACTGTTTTTT. This sequence joins TRBV5-6 and TRBJ1-4; D gene uncertain. The CDR3 covers 13 residues. Per germline, CDR1 SGHDT and CDR2 YYEEEE. V was shortened by 4 bases and J by 5 bases, with 9 bases between the two germline ends.

There are many counts of this clonotype. The CDR3 here is CASRTGDSHGYTF. DNA for the CDR3: TGTGCCAGCAGGACCGGGGACTCACATGGCTACACCTTC. The chain recombines TRBV2 with TRBJ1-2; weak D call: TRBD1 (5 bases). This CDR3 comprises 13 residues. V was trimmed by 6 bases and J by 6 bases, leaving 14 bases between them. The germline gives CDR1 SNHLY, CDR2 FYNNEI.

The chain links TRBV7-7 to TRBJ2-2; TRBD2 matches 10 bases. With V trimmed by 2 bases and J by 7 bases, 10 bases remained unmatched. CDR1 and CDR2 from the germline V gene are SSHAT and FNYEAQ (reference sequence). This CDR3 is built from 17 residues. DNA for the CDR3: TGTGCCAGCAGCTTAACTAGCGGGGCGTCATCGGGCGGGGAGCTGTTTTTT. Amino acid sequence: CASSLTSGASSGGELFF.

This clonotype was seen many times. This sequence joins TRBV12-3 or TRBV12-4 and TRBJ2-2; D perhaps matches TRBD1 (5 bases). V lost 4 bases, J lost 2 bases, and 14 bases lay in between. This CDR3 is 16 amino acids long. The CDR3 reads CASSSQGKENTGELFF. CDR3 nucleotide sequence: TGTGCCAGCAGTTCGCAGGGTAAAGAAAACACCGGGGAGCTGTTTTTT.

This clonotype was found many times. The V gene is TRBV2, the J gene TRBJ2-7; D is uncertain. The germline V gene has CDR1 SNHLY and CDR2 FYNNEI. The CDR3 has 15 amino acids. Trimming shortened V by 1 base and J by 1 base, and 11 bases separated the two germline ends. CDR3 DNA sequence: TGTGCCAGCAGTGAAGTCCATTTGCGATCCTACGAGCAGTACTTC. This translates into CASSEVHLRSYEQYF.

The chain employs TRBV30 and TRBJ1-2; D perhaps matches TRBD1 (6 bases). The germline V and J ends were trimmed by 2 bases and 8 bases, with 24 bases remaining between them. Germline V gives CDR1 GTSNPN, CDR2 SVGIG (reference sequence). The CDR3 sequence is 16 residues long. DNA of the CDR3: TGTGCCTGGAGTCCTGACAGGACGGGTCGATGGGGGGGCTACACCTTC. Protein: CAWSPDRTGRWGGYTF.

This rearrangement joins TRBV19 to TRBJ1-1; maybe TRBD1 (6 bases). From germline, CDR1 is LNHDA and CDR2 SQIVND (reference sequence). The CDR3 has 13 amino acids. V shed 8 bases and J shed 3 bases, with 13 bases lying between them. CDR3 residues: CASQGLRDTEAFF. CDR3 DNA sequence: TGTGCCAGTCAGGGGCTTCGGGACACTGAAGCTTTCTTT.

The genes are TRBV4-2 and TRBJ2-7, with TRBD1 identical over 10 bases. CDR1 LGHNA and CDR2 YNFKEQ come from the germline V gene. V lost 0 bases to trimming and J lost 6 bases; unmatched junction nucleotides: 8. The CDR3 totals 16 residues. This CDR3 is CASSQDSGTGVLEQYF. CDR3 nucleotide sequence: TGTGCCAGCAGCCAAGATTCTGGGACAGGGGTGCTCGAGCAGTACTTC.

This clonotype was detected ten times or more. The rearrangement uses TRBV28 and TRBJ1-2; 7 positions agree with TRBD1. With 6 bases clipped from V and 4 bases from J, the junction kept 5 bases outside the gene matches. The germline gives CDR1 MDHEN, CDR2 SYDVKM. This CDR3 comprises 13 residues. CDR3 in DNA: TGTGCCAGCAGGACCGGGACAGTCTATGGCTACACCTTC. Translating gives CASRTGTVYGYTF.

At least ten counts were recorded for this clonotype. The J gene is TRBJ1-5, the V gene TRBV30; no clear D gene. CDR3 length equals 13 residues. Germline-derived CDR1 and CDR2 are GTSNPN and SVGIG (reference sequence). Trimming cost V 2 bases and J 0 bases, with 5 bases left between them. The CDR3 DNA reads as TGTGCCTGGAGTTACGGTAGCAATCAGCCCCAGCATTTT. It codes for CAWSYGSNQPQHF.

The V call is TRBV28, the J call TRBJ1-5; D is ambiguous. The CDR3 has 14 residues. CDR1 MDHEN and CDR2 SYDVKM come from the germline V gene. Trimming stripped 4 bases from V and 8 bases from J, with 15 bases between. The CDR3 loop reads CASSSTTVAEPQHF. The DNA of the CDR3 is TGTGCCAGCAGTTCCACGACCGTGGCTGAGCCCCAGCATTTT.

This clonotype appeared many times. The V call is TRBV7-2, the J call TRBJ1-5, with TRBD1 matching 10 bases. V shed 5 bases, J shed 6 bases, and the junction held 7 bases outside the gene matches. The CDR3 consists of 15 residues. Germline V CDR1 and CDR2: SGHTA, FQGNSA. The CDR3 protein is CASSPRTGGSQPQHF. The CDR3 DNA sequence: TGTGCCAGCAGCCCTCGGACAGGGGGTAGTCAGCCCCAGCATTTT.

In this sample, this clonotype turned up a few times. The chain carries TRBV9 and TRBJ1-1; TRBD1 might be the D (6 bases). Per the germline V gene, CDR1 is SGDLS and CDR2 is YYNGEE. The length of the CDR3 is 13 residues. V gave up 2 bases and J gave up 6 bases, with 11 bases separating them. The CDR3 coding sequence is TGTGCCAGCAGCGTTGACAGGAGCGCTGAAGCTTTCTTT. Encoded protein: CASSVDRSAEAFF.

V usage is TRBV7-2 and J usage is TRBJ1-5, with 9 bases lining up with TRBD1. Germline lookup yields CDR1 SGHTA and CDR2 FQGNSA. The CDR3 totals 16 residues. J lost 6 bases, V lost 2 bases, and 8 bases had no gene match. CDR3 protein: CASSLSHGQGSQPQHF. CDR3 DNA sequence: TGTGCCAGCAGCTTATCCCATGGACAGGGGAGTCAGCCCCAGCATTTT.

The chain recombines TRBV7-9 with TRBJ2-5, with D perhaps TRBD2 (6 bases). The CDR3 contains 14 residues. CDR1 is SEHNR, CDR2 FQNEAQ, per germline (reference sequence). V was shortened by 5 bases and J by 1 base, with 11 bases between the two germline ends. CDR3 loop: CASSNRDFQETQYF. For the CDR3, the DNA is TGTGCCAGCAGCAACCGGGACTTCCAAGAGACCCAGTACTTC.

There are many counts of this clonotype. The chain uses TRBV2 and TRBJ1-4; D is ambiguous. The CDR3 covers 15 residues. From germline, CDR1 is SNHLY and CDR2 FYNNEI. Trimming pared 4 bases from V and 5 bases from J, leaving 14 bases between. Here the CDR3 DNA reads TGTGCCAGCAGTGGTCTCTGGGAGGACAATGAAAAACTGTTTTTT. Translating it yields CASSGLWEDNEKLFF.

V usage is TRBV7-3 and J usage is TRBJ2-5, with TRBD2 matching 12 bases. This CDR3 comprises 15 residues. The V segment lost 5 bases and the J segment 5 bases; nucleotides outside the gene matches: 6. Germline V gives CDR1 SGHTA, CDR2 FQGTGA. CDR3 coding DNA: TGTGCCAGCAGCCAACTTGGGACTAGCGGGGAGACCCAGTACTTC. It is translated as CASSQLGTSGETQYF.

This clonotype was recorded many times. The chain uses TRBV2 and TRBJ1-2; 8 bases agree with TRBD1. The junction had 3 bases not matched to a gene; V was cut back by 2 bases and J by 4 bases. This CDR3 contains 14 residues. The germline V gene has CDR1 SNHLY and CDR2 FYNNEI. CDR3 sequence: CASSEQGAGYGYTF. The CDR3, as DNA: TGTGCCAGCAGTGAACAGGGGGCAGGCTATGGCTACACCTTC.

The V and J genes are TRBV6-5 and TRBJ1-5; D possibly corresponds to TRBD1 (5 bases). V lost 2 bases to trimming and J lost 6 bases, with 11 bases between them. Germline V gene sequence: CDR1 MNHEY, CDR2 SVGAGI. The CDR3 extends over 14 amino acids. CDR3 residues: CASSYRGNSQPQHF. CDR3 bases: TGTGCCAGCAGTTACAGGGGTAACAGTCAGCCCCAGCATTTT.

The chain carries TRBV10-1 and TRBJ1-6; unclear D gene. The V gene lost 0 bases and the J gene lost 8 bases, with 5 bases spanning the gap. The CDR3 length is 13 residues. Germline V gives CDR1 WNHNN, CDR2 SYGVQD (reference sequence). CDR3 sequence: CASSESMDSPLHF. As DNA, the CDR3 is TGCGCCAGCAGTGAGTCAATGGATTCACCCCTCCACTTT.

This clonotype was found many times. The genes are TRBV11-2 and TRBJ1-2; D is unresolved. V lost 4 bases and J lost 5, with 11 bases in between. Germline V gene sequence: CDR1 SGHAT, CDR2 FQNNGV. The CDR3 is made up of 13 amino acids. CDR3 amino acids: CASSSGRWYGYTF. As DNA, the CDR3 is TGTGCCAGCAGCTCCGGACGTTGGTATGGCTACACCTTC.

This clonotype was counted only a few times. The gene calls are TRBV11-2 and TRBJ2-2; TRBD2 matches at 10 bases. Germline-derived CDR1 and CDR2 are SGHAT and FQNNGV. Losses at the gene ends were 2 bases for V and 4 bases for J; bases not matched to a gene: 4. The length of the CDR3 is 16 residues. The CDR3 DNA follows: TGTGCCAGCAGCTTAACACTAGCGGGACCCACCGGGGAGCTGTTTTTT. Translated: CASSLTLAGPTGELFF.